This entry lists 8 T cell receptor beta chains sequenced from one sample in a study of CD8 T cells in Susac syndrome. Random hexamers served to reverse transcribe roughly 0.45 to 1 ug RNA. MiXCR, applied by TCRdb to the immunoSEQ multiplex PCR reads, yields one record per CDR3 protein. The sample carries about 240,000 distinct CDR3 sequences, 96% recorded once. Source material: CD4+ T cells from PBMCs. The receptors here all came from a human donor with Susac syndrome.

J is TRBJ2-5 and V is TRBV20-1, with D maybe TRBD2 (5 bases). Germline V gives CDR1 DFQATT, CDR2 SNEGSKA (reference sequence). CDR3 size: 15 residues. V lost 3 bases and J lost 2, with 16 bases in between. CDR3 in amino acids: CSASSSGTTQETQYF. The CDR3 DNA is TGCAGTGCTAGTAGCAGCGGAACTACTCAAGAGACCCAGTACTTC.

This chain connects TRBV27 to TRBJ2-7; 10 nucleotides agree with TRBD2. The CDR3 consists of 14 residues. Germline trimming cut 5 bases from V and 3 bases from J; bases unmatched to any gene: 4. CDR1 and CDR2 from the germline V gene are MNHEY and SMNVEV (reference sequence). The CDR3, as DNA: TGTGCCAGCAGTGGAGTAGCGGGAGGCTACGAGCAGTACTTC. Encoded protein: CASSGVAGGYEQYF.

This clonotype has a single count. This chain uses TRBV24-1 with TRBJ2-1, with D perhaps matching TRBD2 (5 bases). The germline V and J ends were trimmed by 4 bases and 10 bases, with 10 bases remaining between them. The CDR3 is 12 residues long. The germline V gene has CDR1 KGHDR and CDR2 SFDVKD. CDR3 protein: CATSEEGIEQFF. As DNA, the CDR3 is TGTGCCACCAGTGAAGAGGGTATAGAGCAGTTCTTC.

The rearrangement joins TRBV18 to TRBJ2-7; tentative D call: TRBD1 (6 bases). V was clipped by 0 bases and J by 5 bases, with 14 bases between them. CDR1 KGHSH and CDR2 LQKENI come from the germline V gene. This CDR3 is 15 amino acids long. CDR3 loop: CASSPPGRGKNEQYF. The CDR3 DNA follows: TGTGCCAGCTCACCACCAGGCAGGGGAAAGAACGAGCAGTACTTC.

The chain links TRBV20-1 to TRBJ2-5, with TRBD2 matching over 11 bases. CDR1 and CDR2 (germline): DFQATT, SNEGSKA (reference sequence). Losses at the gene ends were 6 bases for V and 6 bases for J; bases not matched to a gene: 9. This CDR3 is built from 14 residues. CDR3 sequence: CSADLAGGLKTQYF. CDR3 coding DNA: TGCAGTGCGGACCTAGCGGGAGGACTGAAGACCCAGTACTTC.

The sample holds one count of this clonotype. This sequence joins TRBV30 and TRBJ1-2, with TRBD1 matching 10 bases. This CDR3 has 13 amino acids. The V gene's germline CDR1 is GTSNPN and CDR2 SVGIG (reference sequence). The V gene end was trimmed by 2 bases and the J gene end by 7 bases; junction bases not matched to a gene: 4. CDR3 in DNA: TGTGCCTGGAGTAAGGGACAGGGGACTGGCTACACCTTC. Its protein is CAWSKGQGTGYTF. Using reference TRBV30 and TRBJ1-2 for the parts outside the CDR3, the full variable domain is SQTIHQWPATLVQPVGSPLSLECTVEGTSNPNLYWYRQAAGRGLQLLFYSVGIGQISSEVPQNLSASRPQDRQFILSSKKLLLSDSGFYLCAWSKGQGTGYTFGSGTRLTVV.

The J gene is TRBJ1-4, the V gene TRBV12-3 or TRBV12-4, with D possibly being TRBD1 (5 bases). Trimming pared 6 bases from V and 5 bases from J, leaving 16 bases between. This CDR3 is built from 15 residues. The CDR3 sequence is CASRVSGLKNEKLFF. CDR3 sequence (DNA): TGTGCCAGCAGGGTGTCGGGACTCAAGAATGAAAAACTGTTTTTT.

The chain employs TRBV5-1 and TRBJ2-7; D not resolved. This CDR3 comprises 15 residues. V was cut by 4 bases and J by 1 base, with 15 bases left in between. Germline V gives CDR1 SGHRS, CDR2 YFSETQ. CDR3 protein: CASSVLGSGSYEQYF. The DNA for the CDR3 is TGCGCCAGCAGCGTCCTCGGGTCTGGGTCCTACGAGCAGTACTTC.